The 29 T cell receptor beta chains reported below all come from one sample, sequenced in a study of a mutant IDH1 vaccine in newly diagnosed glioma. No antigen has been identified for these receptors. Time point defined: week 35, safety follow-up. With topical imiquimod, each dose of the vaccine consisted of 300 ug of mutant IDH1 20-mer peptide. The table came from immunoSEQ multiplex PCR; TCRdb's copy has only in-frame clones and leaves some out. The repertoire holds around 50,000 clones, with under 90% as singletons. The source material was PBMCs, sampled from a glioma patient whose treatment included an IDH1 peptide vaccine. Every receptor here comes from a woman younger than 30 with glioma.

The CDR3 coding sequence is TGTGCCAGCAGTTACTGGCAGACCAGCGAGCAGTACTTC. This translates into CASSYWQTSEQYF. The chain is built from TRBV6-5 and TRBJ2-7; D is unclear. The V end lost 1 base, the J end lost 6 bases, and 10 bases lay between the germline ends. Germline CDR1 reads MNHEY; CDR2 reads SVGAGI. The CDR3 totals 13 residues.

CDR3 loop: CASSSGQYFSGNTIYF. The CDR3 DNA is TGTGCCAGCAGTTCAGGACAGTACTTCTCTGGAAACACCATATATTTT. The V call is TRBV7-6, the J call TRBJ1-3; perhaps TRBD1 as D (6 bases). V was shortened by 6 bases and J by 0 bases, with 15 bases between the two germline ends. Germline V gives CDR1 SGHVS, CDR2 FNYEAQ. The CDR3 has 16 residues.

The chain uses TRBV9 and TRBJ1-3; the D is unclear. CDR1 is SGDLS and CDR2 is YYNGEE in the germline V gene. V dropped 0 bases and J dropped 4 bases, with 17 bases sitting between them. CDR3 length: 17 amino acids. CDR3 amino acids: CASSVGTSTIMGNTIYF. The CDR3 DNA sequence: TGTGCCAGCAGCGTAGGGACCTCGACAATTATGGGAAACACCATATATTTT.

The gene calls are TRBV4-1 and TRBJ1-2; D is uncertain. Germline V gene data show CDR1 as MGHRA and CDR2 as YSYEKL. V lost 1 base to trimming and J lost 5 bases, with 20 bases between them. This CDR3 comprises 17 residues. CDR3 region: CASSQGSWMLTDYGYTF. The CDR3 bases are TGCGCCAGCAGCCAAGGATCCTGGATGCTTACGGATTATGGCTACACCTTC.

The chain uses TRBV5-1 and TRBJ2-7; TRBD2 matches 13 bases. The CDR3 consists of 13 residues. J was trimmed by 6 bases and V by 6 bases; bases with no gene match: 3. In germline, CDR1 is SGHRS, CDR2 YFSETQ. The chain's CDR3 is CASKGLAGPEQYF. Written as DNA, the CDR3 is TGCGCCAGCAAGGGACTAGCGGGACCCGAGCAGTACTTC.

The chain employs TRBV7-2 and TRBJ2-7; weak D call: TRBD2 (5 bases). The V end lost 5 bases, the J end lost 3 bases, and 11 bases lay between the germline ends. Germline values: CDR1 SGHTA, CDR2 FQGNSA. The CDR3 runs 13 residues. This CDR3 is CASSRGLIYEQYF. The CDR3 region has the DNA TGTGCCAGCAGCCGTGGACTGATCTACGAGCAGTACTTC.

This clone was recorded once. This sequence joins TRBV13 and TRBJ2-7; the D gene is possibly TRBD2 (6 bases). V was shortened by 4 bases and J by 3 bases, with 19 bases between the two germline ends. Germline V gene data show CDR1 as PRHDT and CDR2 as FYEKMQ (reference sequence). The CDR3 extends over 16 amino acids. As DNA, the CDR3 is TGTGCCAGCAGCTCATTAGATGGGACTCCTTACTACGAGCAGTACTTC. It specifies CASSSLDGTPYYEQYF.

The V and J genes are TRBV27 and TRBJ2-3; 10 nucleotides match TRBD2. CDR1 and CDR2 (germline): MNHEY, SMNVEV (reference sequence). This CDR3 region has 17 residues. V shed 5 bases, J shed 1 base, and the junction held 9 bases outside the gene matches. CDR3 sequence (DNA): TGTGCCAGCAGTCCGCTAGGGCTAGCGGGAGGCACAGATACGCAGTATTTT. It codes for CASSPLGLAGGTDTQYF.

The chain carries TRBV11-1 and TRBJ2-7; unclear D gene. The CDR3 extends over 12 amino acids. Germline values: CDR1 SGHAT, CDR2 FQDESV (reference sequence). V was cut by 3 bases and J by 5 bases, with 8 bases left in between. The CDR3 region is CASSFPADEQYF. The CDR3 DNA reads as TGTGCCAGCAGCTTCCCCGCGGACGAGCAGTACTTC.

The chain joins TRBV2 to TRBJ2-7; 8 bases align to TRBD2. V lost 1 base and J lost 6; bases outside the gene matches: 14. The CDR3 runs 17 residues. Germline CDR1 and CDR2: SNHLY and FYNNEI. CDR3 coding DNA: TGTGCCAGCAGTGAAGAAGGGGCCCGGACTAGCAAGGGCGAGCAGTACTTC. As protein: CASSEEGARTSKGEQYF. Complete variable domain (other parts from reference TRBV2 and TRBJ2-7): EPEVTQTPSHQVTQMGQEVILRCVPISNHLYFYWYRQILGQKVEFLVSFYNNEISEKSEIFDDQFSVERPDGSNFTLKIRSTKLEDSAMYFCASSEEGARTSKGEQYFGPGTRLTVT.

V and J are TRBV5-6 and TRBJ2-2; TRBD1 matches at 8 bases. The J segment lost 2 bases and the V segment lost 0 bases, leaving 6 bases of the junction unmatched. Per germline, CDR1 SGHDT and CDR2 YYEEEE. This CDR3 contains 17 residues. CDR3 nucleotides: TGTGCCAGCAGCTTGGCCCCAGGGGGCATAAACACCGGGGAGCTGTTTTTT. This codes for CASSLAPGGINTGELFF.

This chain connects TRBV9 to TRBJ1-3; D unclear. The length of the CDR3 is 13 residues. The V end lost 0 bases, the J end lost 1 base, and 2 bases lay between the germline ends. Germline CDR1 SGDLS, CDR2 YYNGEE. The CDR3, as DNA: TGTGCCAGCAGCGTAGGTTCTGGAAACACCATATATTTT. Amino acid sequence: CASSVGSGNTIYF. Supplemented by reference TRBV9 and TRBJ1-3, the full variable domain reads DSGVTQTPKHLITATGQRVTLRCSPRSGDLSVYWYQQSLDQGLQFLIQYYNGEERAKGNILERFSAQQFPDLHSELNLSSLELGDSALYFCASSVGSGNTIYFGEGSWLTVV.

V is TRBV7-9 and J is TRBJ2-3; perhaps D is TRBD1 or TRBD2 (6 bases each). Looked up from germline, CDR1 is SEHNR and CDR2 is FQNEAQ (reference sequence). This CDR3 has 17 amino acids. V lost 3 bases and J lost 7, with 23 bases in between. The CDR3 sequence is CASSFRTVGGRGNTQYF. The CDR3 coding sequence is TGTGCCAGCAGCTTCAGAACGGTGGGGGGCCGAGGGAATACGCAGTATTTT.

The chain couples TRBV6-5 to TRBJ2-3, with D perhaps TRBD2 (6 bases). Germline assignment: CDR1 MNHEY and CDR2 SVGAGI. V was shortened by 4 bases and J by 2 bases, with 13 bases between the two germline ends. The CDR3 is made up of 15 amino acids. CDR3 coding DNA: TGTGCCAGCAGTTCGGGACTGCGCAACACAGATACGCAGTATTTT. It is translated as CASSSGLRNTDTQYF.

This clone was picked up a small number of times. This chain joins TRBV10-3 and TRBJ2-1; TRBD2 matches at 11 bases. The ends lost 10 bases at V and 8 bases at J; junction bases unmatched: 13. Germline V CDR1 and CDR2: ENHRY, SYGVKD. This CDR3 has 15 amino acids. In DNA form, the CDR3 reads TGTGCCACCGGGGGGGCTAGCGGGAGGAGACATGAGCAGTTCTTC. Translation gives CATGGASGRRHEQFF.

This clone was observed a handful of times. The sample has other DNA sequences that encode this CDR3 too. The V gene is TRBV4-1, the J gene TRBJ1-1; D remains unclear. The germline gives CDR1 MGHRA, CDR2 YSYEKL. The V end was cut by 0 bases, the J end by 1 base, with 6 bases between. This CDR3 spans 14 amino acids. The CDR3 coding sequence is TGCGCCAGCAGCCAAGATCGGAGGAACACTGAAGCTTTCTTT. This codes for CASSQDRRNTEAFF.

J is TRBJ2-3 and V is TRBV9, with unresolved D. Trimming took off 4 bases at V and 8 bases at J, with 11 bases between the two ends. This CDR3 region has 12 residues. The germline CDR1 and CDR2 sequences are SGDLS and YYNGEE. The CDR3 here is CASSSGPFTQYF. Written as DNA, the CDR3 is TGTGCCAGCAGCTCCGGACCTTTTACGCAGTATTTT.

The chain uses TRBV29-1 and TRBJ1-1; TRBD1 is a possible D gene (5 bases). The CDR3 sequence is 12 residues long. The V and J ends lost 7 bases and 3 bases respectively, with 12 bases between them. Germline V gene data show CDR1 as SQVTM and CDR2 as ANQGSEA. The CDR3 sequence is CSAGRQDTEAFF. As DNA, the CDR3 is TGCAGCGCGGGACGGCAGGACACTGAAGCTTTCTTT.

The V gene is TRBV18, the J gene TRBJ1-1; the D gene is possibly TRBD1 (5 bases). In germline, CDR1 is KGHSH, CDR2 LQKENI. CDR3 length equals 17 residues. The V end was cut by 3 bases, the J end by 0 bases, with 17 bases between. In DNA, the CDR3 is TGTGCCAGCTCACCCCTGTACAGAGGGGATTTGAACACTGAAGCTTTCTTT. This gives the protein CASSPLYRGDLNTEAFF.

V is TRBV9 and J is TRBJ2-3, with D possibly matching TRBD2 (7 bases). Germline CDR1 reads SGDLS; CDR2 reads YYNGEE. The V gene lost 2 bases and the J gene lost 2 bases, with 12 bases spanning the gap. This CDR3 is built from 15 residues. CDR3 bases: TGTGCCAGCAGCGTGTCCGGGGGGCCCACAGATACGCAGTATTTT. Translated, it gives CASSVSGGPTDTQYF.

The chain combines TRBV13 with TRBJ2-5; TRBD1 or TRBD2 may be the D gene (5 bases each). Germline CDR1 and CDR2: PRHDT and FYEKMQ (reference sequence). CDR3 length: 15 residues. V was cut by 5 bases and J by 5 bases, with 18 bases left in between. The CDR3: CASSPSYGAQETQYF. In nucleotides, the CDR3 is TGTGCCAGCAGCCCCTCCTACGGGGCCCAGGAGACCCAGTACTTC.

As DNA, the CDR3 is TGTGCCATCAGTCGCCTACAGGGGACTAGCGTAAACTCCTACGAGCAGTACTTC. Its protein product is CAISRLQGTSVNSYEQYF. The V call is TRBV10-3, the J call TRBJ2-7; 10 bases are shared with TRBD2. This CDR3 is built from 18 residues. The germline gives CDR1 ENHRY, CDR2 SYGVKD. V lost 5 bases, J lost 0 bases, and 13 bases stayed unmatched.

V gene TRBV14 combines with J gene TRBJ2-3; maybe TRBD2 (5 bases). Trimming removed 0 bases from V and 0 bases from J, with 19 bases in between. Germline CDR1 and CDR2: SGHDN and FVKESK. The length of the CDR3 is 19 residues. The CDR3 nucleotides are TGTGCCAGCAGCCAAGACAGGAGGAACGGAATCGTTAGCACAGATACGCAGTATTTT. Translated: CASSQDRRNGIVSTDTQYF.

This chain links TRBV19 with TRBJ2-2; 8 positions match TRBD1. Trimming took 5 bases from V and 10 from J; bases not matched to a gene: 9. The CDR3 length is 14 residues. Per germline, CDR1 LNHDA and CDR2 SQIVND (reference sequence). The DNA for the CDR3 is TGTGCCAGTAGTCTCCGGACAGGGTGGGTGGAGCTGTTTTTT. This sequence encodes CASSLRTGWVELFF.

The V and J genes are TRBV25-1 and TRBJ1-1, with D hard to call. The CDR3 has 11 residues. Germline CDR1 MGHDK, CDR2 SYGVNS. The germline V and J ends were trimmed by 8 bases and 1 base, with 5 bases remaining between them. The CDR3 reads CASHRNTEAFF. As DNA, the CDR3 is TGTGCCAGCCACAGGAACACTGAAGCTTTCTTT.

The V call is TRBV19, the J call TRBJ1-2; TRBD1 is a possible D gene (5 bases). The V and J ends lost 4 bases and 3 bases respectively, with 15 bases between them. Per the germline V gene, CDR1 is LNHDA and CDR2 is SQIVND (reference sequence). The CDR3 is 15 residues long. In DNA form, the CDR3 reads TGTGCCAGTAGTAGGGGCCGGGTGAGAGACTATGGCTACACCTTC. This gives the protein CASSRGRVRDYGYTF.

V and J are TRBV19 and TRBJ2-2, with D unclear. Germline CDR1 and CDR2: LNHDA and SQIVND (reference sequence). Trimming stripped 3 bases from V and 8 bases from J, with 10 bases between. This CDR3 has 13 amino acids. CDR3 sequence (DNA): TGTGCCAGTAGTATCCTGGGTTCGGGGGAGCTGTTTTTT. Residues: CASSILGSGELFF.

This clone has just a few counts. The CDR3 DNA is TGTGCCAGCTCGCGCAAGGGACAGGGGAACACTGAAGCTTTCTTT. It codes for CASSRKGQGNTEAFF. The chain couples TRBV18 to TRBJ1-1, with 9 bases aligning to TRBD1. The CDR3 has 15 residues. Germline V gene data show CDR1 as KGHSH and CDR2 as LQKENI. The J segment lost 1 base and the V segment lost 6 bases, leaving 6 bases of the junction unmatched. The variable domain in full, with the rest retrieved from reference TRBV18 and TRBJ1-1, is NAGVMQNPRHLVRRRGQEARLRCSPMKGHSHVYWYRQLPEEGLKFMVYLQKENIIDESGMPKERFSAEFPKEGPSILRIQQVVRGDSAAYFCASSRKGQGNTEAFFGQGTRLTVV.

Only a few counts were recorded for this clone. The V and J genes are TRBV7-9 and TRBJ2-7; no definite D call. The CDR3 spans 11 residues. The ends were cut back, 1 base at V and 3 bases at J, with 1 base in the middle. Germline assignment: CDR1 SEHNR and CDR2 FQNEAQ (reference sequence). The CDR3 loop is CASSLDYEQYF. The CDR3 bases are TGTGCCAGCAGCTTAGACTACGAGCAGTACTTC.